This T cell receptor beta chain was found in a study of technical replicates of blood from a handful of donors. This table comes from immunoSEQ multiplex PCR, and its TCRdb copy is limited to in-frame clones, with some not included. This sample has tens of thousands of clones; approximately 90% occur once, and the top ten carry under 0.5%. Losses at the gene ends were 6 bases for V and 5 bases for J; bases not matched to a gene: 9. This CDR3 contains 16 residues. In germline, CDR1 is MNHEY, CDR2 SMNVEV (reference sequence). The sequence came from a human donor in good health. The rearrangement joins TRBV27 to TRBJ2-3; 12 bases fit TRBD2. The sequenced sample was T cells isolated from PBMCs. As DNA, the CDR3 is TGTGCCAGCAGCGGACTAGCGGGACTGCAAGAAGATACGCAGTATTTT. This translates into CASSGLAGLQEDTQYF.